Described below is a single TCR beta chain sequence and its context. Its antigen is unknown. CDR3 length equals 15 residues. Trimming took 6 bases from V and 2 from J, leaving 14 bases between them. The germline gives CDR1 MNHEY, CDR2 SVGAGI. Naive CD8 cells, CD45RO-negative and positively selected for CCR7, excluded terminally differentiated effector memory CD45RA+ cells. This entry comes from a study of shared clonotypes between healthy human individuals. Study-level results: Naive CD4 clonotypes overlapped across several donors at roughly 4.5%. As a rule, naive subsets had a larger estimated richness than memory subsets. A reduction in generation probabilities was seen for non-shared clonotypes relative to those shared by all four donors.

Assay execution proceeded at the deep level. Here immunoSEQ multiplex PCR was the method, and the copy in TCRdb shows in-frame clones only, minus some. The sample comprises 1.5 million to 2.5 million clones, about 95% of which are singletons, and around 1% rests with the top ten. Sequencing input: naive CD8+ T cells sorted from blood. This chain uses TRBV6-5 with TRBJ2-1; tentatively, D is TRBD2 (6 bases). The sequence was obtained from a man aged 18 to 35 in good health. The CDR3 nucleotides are TGTGCCAGCAGATTATTAGCGGTTGCCTACAATGAGCAGTTCTTC. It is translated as CASRLLAVAYNEQFF.